This record covers a single T cell receptor (beta chain). This entry belongs to a study of CD8 T cells in Susac syndrome. This CDR3 has 16 amino acids. The V gene's germline CDR1 is SGHRS and CDR2 YFSETQ. Trimming removed 3 bases from V and 4 bases from J; junction bases left unmatched: 4. With random hexamers, reverse transcription was performed on about 0.5 to 1 ug of RNA. Across 54 Vbeta and 13 Jbeta, immunoSEQ multiplex PCR amplified TCR beta CDR3. TCRdb redid the calling of the immunoSEQ multiplex PCR reads with MiXCR, one entry per CDR3 protein. The table has approximately 120,000 distinct CDR3 sequences, about 94% seen once. It was healthy donors who served as the controls, matched for age and sex. FACS was used to enrich TEMRA cells, whereas the CD8+ and CD4+ T cells were obtained by negative isolation.

This clonotype was sampled from a human donor in good health. The V call is TRBV5-1, the J call TRBJ2-2; TRBD2 matches at 12 bases. The sequencing sample was made of CD4+ T cells from PBMCs. The CDR3 region is CASSSGLAGTTGELFF. The CDR3 bases are TGCGCCAGCAGCTCGGGACTAGCGGGCACCACCGGGGAGCTGTTTTTT. Drawing the rest from reference TRBV5-1 and TRBJ2-2, the complete variable domain is KAGVTQTPRYLIKTRGQQVTLSCSPISGHRSVSWYQQTPGQGLQFLFEYFSETQRNKGNFPGRFSGRQFSNSRSEMNVSTLELGDSALYLCASSSGLAGTTGELFFGEGSRLTVL.